This T cell receptor beta chain was captured in a study of T cells in Graves' hyperthyroidism and ophthalmopathy. The study's findings and limits: Ophthalmopathy was model-predicted a median about 6.9 months pre-onset. Through a model of 13 V-J features, ophthalmopathy was separated from stable hyperthyroidism.

The source of the PBMCs was 8 to 10 ml of fresh peripheral blood. The investigators amplified TCR beta CDR3 regions from RNA transcripts. RT-PCR in the first round (using the HTBI primer set) targeted the TCR CDR3. TCRdb independently ran MiXCR on the multiplex PCR reads; one entry per CDR3 protein. The sample shows 550,000 to 650,000 distinct CDR3 sequences, 11% to 15% of them seen only once. Regarding this clonotype: Antigen specificity is unknown. This may be a read error, as it is one base from a much larger clone.

The CDR3 extends over 17 amino acids. Trimming took 0 bases from V and 5 from J, leaving 20 bases between them. Germline V gene sequence: CDR1 LGHNT, CDR2 FRNRAP. Material for sequencing was blood. The sequence was obtained from a woman aged 25 to 39 with Graves' hyperthyroidism that later progressed to Graves' ophthalmopathy. The chain couples TRBV12-5 to TRBJ2-7; D might be TRBD2 (5 bases). The CDR3 DNA sequence: TGTGCTAGTGGTTTGGTACTGTCACGGGTCTCTAGCCACGAGCAGTACTTC. Translation: CASGLVLSRVSSHEQYF.